The 32 T cell receptor beta chains in this list originate from one sample, sequenced in a study of blood T cell repertoires in COVID-19. Libraries were prepared by immunoSEQ multiplex PCR; TCRdb keeps only in-frame clonotypes and omits some of them. The sample has some 280,000 clones; about 89% are singletons. The sequencing sample was made of peripheral blood. The receptors here all came from a middle-aged woman who had recovered from COVID-19.

This rearrangement joins TRBV3-1 (or the pseudogene TRBV3-2) to TRBJ2-2; D is unresolved. The CDR3 spans 14 residues. Germline V gene sequence: CDR1 LGHDT, CDR2 YNNKEL (reference sequence). V lost 5 bases to trimming and J lost 3 bases, with 10 bases between them. CDR3 sequence reads: CASSKPGDTGELFF. The CDR3, as DNA: TGTGCCAGCAGCAAACCCGGTGACACCGGGGAGCTGTTTTTT.

This chain joins TRBV19 and TRBJ1-1; D call uncertain. CDR1 is LNHDA and CDR2 is SQIVND in the germline V gene (reference sequence). The CDR3 consists of 14 residues. V lost 7 bases and J 0 bases, leaving 12 bases between the germline ends. CDR3 in DNA: TGTGCCAGTAATCAGGACGGGATGAACACTGAAGCTTTCTTT. Translation gives CASNQDGMNTEAFF. Looking up the rest from reference TRBV19 and TRBJ1-1 gives the full variable domain: DGGITQSPKYLFRKEGQNVTLSCEQNLNHDAMYWYRQDPGQGLRLIYYSQIVNDFQKGDIAEGYSVSREKKESFPLTVTSAQKNPTAFYLCASNQDGMNTEAFFGQGTRLTVV.

The rearrangement joins TRBV5-4 to TRBJ2-7; TRBD1 aligns across 8 bases. V shed 3 bases and J 6 bases; nucleotides not matched to a gene: 8. Germline V gives CDR1 SGHNT, CDR2 YYREEE (reference sequence). CDR3 length equals 14 residues. The chain's CDR3 is CASSSQGGLREQYF. DNA for the CDR3: TGTGCCAGCAGCTCACAGGGGGGTCTCCGCGAGCAGTACTTC.

The CDR3 DNA follows: TGTGCCAGCAGCCCCGGGACAACTAGCGGGAGCTCCTACAATGAGCAGTTCTTC. Translated: CASSPGTTSGSSYNEQFF. The chain joins TRBV6-2 or TRBV6-3 to TRBJ2-1, with TRBD2 matching over 11 bases. The CDR3 runs 18 residues. The V gene end was trimmed by 6 bases and the J gene end by 0 bases; junction bases not matched to a gene: 10. The germline CDR1 and CDR2 sequences are MNHEY and SVGEGT.

This chain's CDR3 is CASSLAGGGYEQYF. CDR3 nucleotide sequence: TGTGCCAGCAGCTTGGCAGGGGGCGGGTACGAGCAGTACTTC. V usage is TRBV7-9 and J usage is TRBJ2-7, with TRBD1 identical over 8 bases. The CDR3 consists of 14 residues. The V gene end was trimmed by 3 bases and the J gene end by 4 bases; junction bases not matched to a gene: 5. Germline CDR1 and CDR2: SEHNR and FQNEAQ (reference sequence).

The rearrangement uses TRBV11-2 and TRBJ2-1; 12 bases align to TRBD2. The CDR3 consists of 16 residues. The V and J ends lost 5 bases and 0 bases, in that order; junction bases with no gene match: 2. Germline loops: CDR1 SGHAT, CDR2 FQNNGV. CDR3 nucleotides: TGTGCCAGCAGCCGGACTAGCGGGGACTCCTACAATGAGCAGTTCTTC. It codes for CASSRTSGDSYNEQFF.

The chain couples TRBV4-2 to TRBJ2-7, with D tentatively TRBD1 (6 bases). Trimming stripped 1 base from V and 5 bases from J, with 12 bases between. In germline, CDR1 is LGHNA, CDR2 YNFKEQ. This CDR3 region has 14 residues. The CDR3 sequence is CASSQAAQGHEQYF. DNA of the CDR3: TGTGCCAGCAGCCAAGCGGCACAGGGCCACGAGCAGTACTTC.

This sequence joins TRBV7-9 and TRBJ2-3, with 15 bases that match TRBD2. This CDR3 region has 14 residues. V was pared by 8 bases and J by 5 bases, with 2 bases of the junction left unmatched. Per germline, CDR1 SEHNR and CDR2 FQNEAQ (reference sequence). CDR3: CASGLAGGGDTQYF. CDR3 DNA sequence: TGTGCCAGCGGACTAGCGGGAGGGGGAGATACGCAGTATTTT.

The chain links TRBV5-1 to TRBJ2-7; TRBD2 matches 13 bases. This CDR3 is 15 amino acids long. The V and J ends lost 4 bases and 6 bases, in that order; junction bases with no gene match: 7. The germline V gene encodes CDR1 SGHRS and CDR2 YFSETQ. CDR3 in amino acids: CASSSGLAGEAEQYF. In nucleotides, the CDR3 is TGCGCCAGCAGCAGCGGACTAGCGGGAGAGGCCGAGCAGTACTTC.

This chain's CDR3 is CASSLRDRGIYEQYF. CDR3 DNA sequence: TGTGCCAGCAGCCTCCGGGACAGGGGGATCTACGAGCAGTACTTC. This rearrangement joins TRBV7-8 to TRBJ2-7, with TRBD1 matching over 11 bases. Trimming at V came to 5 bases and at J to 3 bases, leaving 6 bases not matched to a gene. CDR1 SGHVS and CDR2 FQNEAQ come from the germline V gene. The CDR3 contains 15 residues.

This clone was counted a single time. The V gene is TRBV7-9, the J gene TRBJ2-7, with TRBD2 matching 14 bases. The germline V gene encodes CDR1 SEHNR and CDR2 FQNEAQ (reference sequence). The CDR3 covers 16 residues. After removal of 7 bases from V and 4 bases from J, the junction contained 9 bases not matched to a gene. The CDR3 nucleotides read TGTGCCAGCACCCCTGAGGGACTAGCGGGAGTGTACGAGCAGTACTTC. Translation gives CASTPEGLAGVYEQYF.

The CDR3 spells CASSTLSFRSPLHF. The CDR3 DNA reads TGTGCCAGTAGTACCCTTTCTTTCAGGTCACCCCTCCACTTT. J is TRBJ1-6 and V is TRBV19; no reliable D call. The germline gives CDR1 LNHDA, CDR2 SQIVND (reference sequence). CDR3 length: 14 amino acids. Deletions cut 4 bases from V and 10 bases from J, with 14 bases between.

The chain combines TRBV30 with TRBJ1-1; D is perhaps TRBD1 (6 bases). V lost 3 bases and J lost 0, with 14 bases in between. CDR3 length: 15 amino acids. The V gene's germline CDR1 is GTSNPN and CDR2 SVGIG (reference sequence). The CDR3: CAWSIMTGMNTEAFF. CDR3 sequence (DNA): TGTGCCTGGAGCATAATGACAGGTATGAACACTGAAGCTTTCTTT.

The chain carries TRBV28 and TRBJ1-1; weak D call: TRBD1 (5 bases). Trimming removed 8 bases at V and 1 base at J, with 17 bases between. CDR3 length equals 15 residues. CDR1 and CDR2 from the germline V gene are MDHEN and SYDVKM. CDR3 DNA sequence: TGTGCCAGCGGGCTCTTCGGGGGAAGGAACACTGAAGCTTTCTTT. It specifies CASGLFGGRNTEAFF.

This chain uses TRBV5-6 with TRBJ1-6; no reliable D call. The CDR3 spans 13 residues. Trimming shortened V by 0 bases and J by 7 bases, and 5 bases separated the two germline ends. Germline values: CDR1 SGHDT, CDR2 YYEEEE. This chain's CDR3 is CASSLGRNSPLHF. The CDR3 nucleotides read TGTGCCAGCAGCTTGGGGAGAAATTCACCCCTCCACTTT. Full variable domain (remainder filled in from reference TRBV5-6 and TRBJ1-6): DAGVTQSPTHLIKTRGQQVTLRCSPKSGHDTVSWYQQALGQGPQFIFQYYEEEERQRGNFPDRFSGHQFPNYSSELNVNALLLGDSALYLCASSLGRNSPLHFGNGTRLTVT.

The rearrangement links TRBV13 to TRBJ2-1; 13 nucleotides agree with TRBD2. Germline CDR1 PRHDT, CDR2 FYEKMQ (reference sequence). This CDR3 contains 15 residues. The junction had 2 bases not matched to a gene; V was cut back by 2 bases and J by 7 bases. The CDR3 reads CASSLRGLAGNEQFF. The CDR3 DNA follows: TGTGCCAGCAGCTTACGGGGACTAGCGGGGAATGAGCAGTTCTTC.

The sample holds a few counts of this clone. V is TRBV6-5 and J is TRBJ2-1; D call uncertain. CDR3 size: 11 residues. V was shortened by 5 bases and J by 5 bases, with 4 bases between the two germline ends. Germline values: CDR1 MNHEY, CDR2 SVGAGI. CDR3 in amino acids: CASSINNEQFF. The CDR3 bases are TGTGCCAGCAGTATAAACAATGAGCAGTTCTTC.

The J gene is TRBJ1-1, the V gene TRBV14; D is unresolved. The CDR3 consists of 16 residues. V lost 0 bases and J lost 1, with 12 bases in between. Germline lookup yields CDR1 SGHDN and CDR2 FVKESK. CDR3 sequence: CASSQEPGEWNTEAFF. The CDR3 coding sequence is TGTGCCAGCAGCCAAGAGCCAGGTGAATGGAACACTGAAGCTTTCTTT.

This chain connects TRBV6-5 to TRBJ2-4; D possibly corresponds to TRBD1 (6 bases). The V gene lost 8 bases and the J gene lost 8 bases, with 16 bases spanning the gap. The CDR3 covers 13 residues. Germline CDR1 and CDR2: MNHEY and SVGAGI. As DNA, the CDR3 is TGTGCCAGCGCAAGGACCGCAGGGGACATTCAGTACTTC. It specifies CASARTAGDIQYF.

V usage is TRBV12-1 and J usage is TRBJ2-7; the table's D call TRBD1 went unverified against the DNA. TRBV12-1 is shown as a pseudogene. This CDR3 is built from 17 residues. This CDR3 reads CASSRYARGQGSYEQYF. CDR3 nucleotide sequence: TGTGCCAGCAGCCGCTACGCCCGGGGACAGGGCTCCTACGAGCAGTACTTC.

Only one count was recorded for this clone. The V and J genes are TRBV7-8 and TRBJ2-2, with TRBD1 matching 7 bases. After removal of 1 base from V and 5 bases from J, the junction contained 10 bases not matched to a gene. The length of the CDR3 is 17 residues. The germline gives CDR1 SGHVS, CDR2 FQNEAQ. CDR3: CASSLVSGGFTTGELFF. CDR3 nucleotide sequence: TGTGCCAGCAGCTTAGTATCAGGGGGTTTTACTACCGGGGAGCTGTTTTTT.

The chain uses TRBV12-5 and TRBJ2-5; 12 positions agree with TRBD2. V shed 5 bases, J shed 2 bases, and the junction held 9 bases outside the gene matches. Germline V lookup: CDR1 LGHNT, CDR2 FRNRAP. This CDR3 has 17 residues. The CDR3 DNA is TGTGCTAGTGGTATCAGACTAGCGGGAGTTCCTCAAGAGACCCAGTACTTC. Protein product: CASGIRLAGVPQETQYF.

The gene calls are TRBV7-9 and TRBJ1-5, with TRBD1 matching over 7 bases. Germline values: CDR1 SEHNR, CDR2 FQNEAQ (reference sequence). The ends lost 5 bases at V and 3 bases at J; junction bases unmatched: 4. This CDR3 has 14 amino acids. CDR3 nucleotide sequence: TGTGCCAGCAGCCGGGACAGCCACAATCAGCCCCAGCATTTT. Its translation: CASSRDSHNQPQHF.

The genes are TRBV15 and TRBJ2-1; 8 bases align to TRBD1. J lost 5 bases, V lost 1 base, and 4 bases had no gene match. CDR1 and CDR2 from the germline V gene are LNHNV and YYDKDF (reference sequence). The CDR3 is 15 amino acids. The DNA of the CDR3 is TGTGCCACCAGCAGAGTTGACAGGGGAAACAATGAGCAGTTCTTC. Amino acids: CATSRVDRGNNEQFF.

This rearrangement joins TRBV28 to TRBJ2-2, with TRBD1 matching 7 bases. From germline, CDR1 is MDHEN and CDR2 SYDVKM. The CDR3 is 13 residues long. V shed 6 bases, J shed 4 bases, and the junction held 2 bases outside the gene matches. The CDR3 region has the DNA TGTGCCAGCAGGGACAGGAGCACCGGGGAGCTGTTTTTT. Amino acids: CASRDRSTGELFF.

The rearrangement links TRBV6-6 to TRBJ1-3; D perhaps matches TRBD1 (5 bases). CDR1 is MNHNY, CDR2 SVGAGI, per germline (reference sequence). This CDR3 region has 16 residues. With 3 bases removed from V and 0 bases from J, the gap between germline ends came to 12 bases. The CDR3 DNA sequence: TGTGCCAGCAGTTATTGGACACTTAGCTCTGGAAACACCATATATTTT. Encoded protein: CASSYWTLSSGNTIYF.

This rearrangement joins TRBV13 to TRBJ2-5; the match to TRBD2 covers 7 bases. The CDR3 sequence is 15 residues long. J lost 1 base, V lost 0 bases, and 2 bases had no gene match. Germline assignment: CDR1 PRHDT and CDR2 FYEKMQ (reference sequence). The CDR3 is CASSLGGRFQETQYF. CDR3 DNA: TGTGCCAGCAGCTTAGGCGGGAGGTTCCAAGAGACCCAGTACTTC.

V and J are TRBV5-4 and TRBJ2-2; D is possibly TRBD1 (5 bases). Germline V gene data show CDR1 as SGHNT and CDR2 as YYREEE (reference sequence). The length of the CDR3 is 15 residues. V was trimmed by 4 bases and J by 0 bases, leaving 10 bases between them. CDR3 amino acids: CASSPGHTNTGELFF. The CDR3 nucleotides are TGTGCCAGCAGCCCCGGACATACGAACACCGGGGAGCTGTTTTTT.

This clone occurred once. The V gene is TRBV4-1, the J gene TRBJ2-3, with 11 nucleotides matching TRBD2. The CDR3 consists of 17 residues. After removal of 0 bases from V and 3 bases from J, the junction contained 5 bases not matched to a gene. The V gene's germline CDR1 is MGHRA and CDR2 YSYEKL. The CDR3 sequence: CASSQDVAGGPTDTQYF. For the CDR3, the DNA is TGCGCCAGCAGCCAAGATGTAGCGGGAGGGCCTACAGATACGCAGTATTTT.

V and J are TRBV18 and TRBJ1-6; TRBD1 matches 8 bases. V was clipped by 3 bases and J by 8 bases; unmatched bases: 15. Germline CDR1 reads KGHSH; CDR2 reads LQKENI. The CDR3 is 18 residues long. This chain's CDR3 is CASSPAQRTGRIDSPLHF. The CDR3 DNA sequence: TGTGCCAGCTCACCGGCACAACGGACAGGGCGAATTGATTCACCCCTCCACTTT.

The gene calls are TRBV7-2 and TRBJ2-7; weak D call: TRBD1 (6 bases). CDR1 is SGHTA and CDR2 is FQGNSA in the germline V gene. Between the trimmed V and J ends, which lost 7 bases and 2 bases, there was a span of 9 bases. This CDR3 is built from 12 residues. The CDR3 loop is CASTDSPYEQYF. For the CDR3, the DNA is TGTGCCAGCACGGACAGTCCCTACGAGCAGTACTTC.

This clone has just one count. The rearrangement uses TRBV5-5 and TRBJ2-7, with TRBD1 matching over 7 bases. CDR1 is SGHKS, CDR2 YYEKEE, per germline (reference sequence). CDR3 length: 15 residues. V shed 0 bases and J 3 bases; nucleotides not matched to a gene: 6. The DNA of the CDR3 is TGTGCCAGCAGCTTGGGTTTACAGGGGAGCTACGAGCAGTACTTC. This encodes CASSLGLQGSYEQYF.